Shown below are 20 T cell receptor beta chains from a single sample sequenced in a study of blood T cell repertoires in COVID-19. Sequenced by immunoSEQ multiplex PCR; TCRdb stores in-frame clones only, minus some. The table records roughly 220,000 clones, over 80% of them present only once. Sequencing was performed on PBMCs or T cells enriched from blood (not recorded which). These receptors were collected from a woman in her thirties or forties who had recovered from COVID-19.

The chain recombines TRBV27 with TRBJ1-3; D is ambiguous. CDR1 is MNHEY, CDR2 SMNVEV, per germline (reference sequence). This CDR3 contains 14 residues. Trimming cost V 6 bases and J 4 bases, with 13 bases left between them. The CDR3 sequence is CASRRTGAGNTIYF. CDR3 DNA sequence: TGTGCCAGCAGGAGAACTGGTGCCGGAAACACCATATATTTT.

The chain joins TRBV14 to TRBJ2-5, with D maybe TRBD2 (6 bases). The CDR3 is 14 residues long. From germline, CDR1 is SGHDN and CDR2 FVKESK. The V end was cut by 1 base, the J end by 4 bases, with 10 bases between. The CDR3 coding sequence is TGTGCCAGCAGCCAAGCATCAGCGGGAGAGACCCAGTACTTC. Amino acid sequence: CASSQASAGETQYF.

The CDR3 DNA follows: TGTGCCAGCTCACCACCGCTCGGGGGTGATGGCTACACCTTC. Encoded protein: CASSPPLGGDGYTF. V usage is TRBV18 and J usage is TRBJ1-2, with a possible D match to TRBD1 (5 bases). The CDR3 contains 14 residues. With 0 bases removed from V and 6 bases from J, the gap between germline ends came to 11 bases. Germline CDR1 and CDR2: KGHSH and LQKENI.

This clone occurred a few times. In DNA form, the CDR3 reads TGTGCCTGGAGTCTAGGAAACACCATATATTTT. This gives the protein CAWSLGNTIYF. The gene calls are TRBV30 and TRBJ1-3; D not certain. The V and J ends lost 2 bases and 4 bases respectively, with 3 bases between them. The CDR3 has 11 amino acids. Germline CDR1 GTSNPN, CDR2 SVGIG (reference sequence).

This chain links TRBV4-2 with TRBJ1-1, with D tentatively TRBD1 (6 bases). The CDR3 runs to 15 residues. V lost 5 bases to trimming and J lost 8 bases, with 21 bases between them. The germline gives CDR1 LGHNA, CDR2 YNFKEQ. CDR3 sequence (DNA): TGTGCCAGCAGCGTTGGACAGCCTCTGGCCCTAGAAGCTTTCTTT. Translated: CASSVGQPLALEAFF.

This clone is a singleton in its sample. The chain's CDR3 is CASSWGQVPLSYEQYF. Here the CDR3 DNA reads TGCGCCAGCAGCTGGGGGCAGGTGCCCCTCTCCTACGAGCAGTACTTC. The chain joins TRBV5-1 to TRBJ2-7; tentatively, D is TRBD1 (6 bases). V dropped 3 bases and J dropped 0 bases, with 16 bases sitting between them. This CDR3 spans 16 amino acids. Germline loops: CDR1 SGHRS, CDR2 YFSETQ.

This chain connects TRBV5-6 to TRBJ1-2, with 7 bases matching TRBD1. Germline trimming cut 1 base from V and 5 bases from J; bases unmatched to any gene: 5. CDR1 and CDR2 from the germline V gene are SGHDT and YYEEEE. The CDR3 has 14 amino acids. CDR3 in amino acids: CASSLKGAGYGYTF. The CDR3 bases are TGTGCCAGCAGCTTGAAGGGGGCGGGGTATGGCTACACCTTC. Based on the CDR3 plus reference TRBV5-6 and TRBJ1-2, the full variable domain is DAGVTQSPTHLIKTRGQQVTLRCSPKSGHDTVSWYQQALGQGPQFIFQYYEEEERQRGNFPDRFSGHQFPNYSSELNVNALLLGDSALYLCASSLKGAGYGYTFGSGTRLTVV.

V and J are TRBV30 and TRBJ1-2, with D hard to call. The CDR3 consists of 12 residues. The germline CDR1 and CDR2 sequences are GTSNPN and SVGIG (reference sequence). V was shortened by 3 bases and J by 4 bases, with 9 bases between the two germline ends. This CDR3 reads CAWSSGSYGYTF. DNA of the CDR3: TGTGCCTGGAGCTCCGGGTCCTATGGCTACACCTTC.

V usage is TRBV12-5 and J usage is TRBJ2-1, with a possible D match to TRBD1 (6 bases). With 0 bases removed from V and 8 bases from J, the gap between germline ends came to 11 bases. The CDR3 sequence is 14 residues long. CDR1 and CDR2 (germline): LGHNT, FRNRAP. The CDR3 region has the DNA TGTGCTAGTGGTTTGGTACCGGGACATCATGAGCAGTTCTTC. Translating gives CASGLVPGHHEQFF.

The chain carries TRBV2 and TRBJ2-3, with 10 bases matching TRBD2. CDR1 and CDR2 from the germline V gene are SNHLY and FYNNEI. The CDR3 has 15 amino acids. V was clipped by 6 bases and J by 0 bases; unmatched bases: 3. The CDR3 DNA reads TGTGCCAGCAGAGAGCGGGAGGGTAGCACAGATACGCAGTATTTT. Its translation is CASREREGSTDTQYF.

For this clone: Other DNA sequences in this specimen translate into the identical CDR3. The chain couples TRBV6-1 to TRBJ1-3, with D unresolved. V was cut by 0 bases and J by 4 bases, with 4 bases left in between. CDR1 MNHNS and CDR2 SASEGT come from the germline V gene. CDR3 length: 13 residues. The CDR3 loop reads CASSEARGNTIYF. In DNA form, the CDR3 reads TGTGCCAGCAGTGAAGCACGGGGAAACACCATATATTTT.

The gene calls are TRBV11-2 and TRBJ2-7; maybe TRBD2 (6 bases). The V gene's germline CDR1 is SGHAT and CDR2 FQNNGV. CDR3 length: 15 residues. The V end lost 1 base, the J end lost 2 bases, and 12 bases lay between the germline ends. The CDR3 DNA reads TGTGCCAGCAGCTTAGGGTTGCGGGGTCCCTACGAGCAGTACTTC. This sequence encodes CASSLGLRGPYEQYF.

This rearrangement joins TRBV2 to TRBJ2-5, with 10 positions matching TRBD1. The germline gives CDR1 SNHLY, CDR2 FYNNEI. V was clipped by 8 bases and J by 4 bases; unmatched bases: 7. The CDR3 totals 14 residues. The CDR3 here is CASGVTGGGETQYF. CDR3 in DNA: TGTGCCAGCGGAGTGACAGGGGGCGGAGAGACCCAGTACTTC.

The chain couples TRBV3-1 (or the pseudogene TRBV3-2) to TRBJ2-1; D ambiguous. Trimming took off 4 bases at V and 9 bases at J, with 13 bases between the two ends. Germline lookup yields CDR1 LGHDT and CDR2 YNNKEL (reference sequence). CDR3 length: 13 amino acids. The CDR3 spells CASSPRGSGEQFF. The CDR3, as DNA: TGTGCCAGCAGCCCCAGAGGCTCGGGTGAGCAGTTCTTC.

This rearrangement joins TRBV3-1 (or the pseudogene TRBV3-2) to TRBJ2-1; 10 nucleotides align to TRBD2. The CDR3 runs 15 residues. V lost 3 bases and J lost 5; bases outside the gene matches: 4. Germline V gives CDR1 LGHDT, CDR2 YNNKEL (reference sequence). The DNA for the CDR3 is TGTGCCAGCAGCCAGGGGACTAGCGACAACAATGAGCAGTTCTTC. It translates to CASSQGTSDNNEQFF.

This clone was seen only once. J is TRBJ2-3 and V is TRBV7-8, with 8 bases identical to TRBD2. The CDR3 length is 15 residues. With V trimmed by 5 bases and J by 0 bases, 4 bases remained unmatched. Germline CDR1 reads SGHVS; CDR2 reads FQNEAQ. Here the CDR3 reads CASSISSGSTDTQYF. As DNA, the CDR3 is TGTGCCAGCAGCATCTCTAGCGGGAGCACAGATACGCAGTATTTT.

The chain carries TRBV18 and TRBJ2-1, with 9 bases that match TRBD1. Trimming removed 3 bases from V and 3 bases from J; junction bases left unmatched: 3. CDR1 and CDR2 from the germline V gene are KGHSH and LQKENI. The CDR3 covers 15 residues. CDR3 sequence reads: CASSPRQGVYNEQFF. CDR3 sequence (DNA): TGTGCCAGCTCACCCCGACAGGGGGTCTACAATGAGCAGTTCTTC.

V and J are TRBV5-1 and TRBJ2-1, with TRBD1 identical over 11 bases. CDR1 and CDR2 (germline): SGHRS, YFSETQ. The CDR3 length is 16 residues. The trim removed 3 bases at V and 8 bases at J, leaving 10 bases unmatched. The CDR3 sequence is CASSSPPGQGVDEQFF. DNA for the CDR3: TGCGCCAGCAGCTCGCCCCCGGGACAGGGGGTCGATGAGCAGTTCTTC.

The CDR3 loop is CASSPERGLDEQYF. For the CDR3, the DNA is TGTGCCAGCAGCCCCGAACGGGGTTTGGACGAGCAGTACTTC. The chain has TRBV7-2 and TRBJ2-7; the D gene is possibly TRBD2 (5 bases). Germline CDR1 is SGHTA and CDR2 is FQGNSA. V lost 5 bases to trimming and J lost 5 bases, with 16 bases between them. The length of the CDR3 is 14 residues.

Concerning this clone itself: This sample includes further DNA sequences coding for the same CDR3. The V and J genes are TRBV3-1 (or the pseudogene TRBV3-2) and TRBJ1-4; TRBD1 matches 9 bases. Germline trimming cut 4 bases from V and 6 bases from J; bases unmatched to any gene: 3. This CDR3 region has 14 residues. Germline assignment: CDR1 LGHDT and CDR2 YNNKEL (reference sequence). CDR3: CASSRRQGDEKLFF. The CDR3 nucleotides read TGTGCCAGCAGCCGTCGACAGGGGGATGAAAAACTGTTTTTT.